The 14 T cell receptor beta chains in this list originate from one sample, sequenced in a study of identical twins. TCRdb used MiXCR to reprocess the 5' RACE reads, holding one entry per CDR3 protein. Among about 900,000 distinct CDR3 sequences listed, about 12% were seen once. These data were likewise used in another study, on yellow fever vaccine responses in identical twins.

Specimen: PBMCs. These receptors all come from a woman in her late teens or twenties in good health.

In DNA, the CDR3 is TGCAGTGCTAGAGTCCGTGAAGCTTTCTTT. Protein sequence: CSARVREAFF. This sequence joins TRBV20-1 and TRBJ1-1; no clear D. Looked up from germline, CDR1 is DFQATT and CDR2 is SNEGSKA (reference sequence). The CDR3 has 10 residues. The germline V and J ends were trimmed by 1 base and 7 bases, with 4 bases remaining between them.

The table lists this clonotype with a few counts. In DNA, the CDR3 is TGCGCCAGCAGCCAAGATCTATCTGGAGCTGAGCAGTATTTT. It specifies CASSQDLSGAEQYF. The V and J genes are TRBV4-1 and TRBJ2-3; the D is unclear. This CDR3 contains 14 residues. V dropped 0 bases and J dropped 11 bases, with 15 bases sitting between them. The germline gives CDR1 MGHRA, CDR2 YSYEKL.

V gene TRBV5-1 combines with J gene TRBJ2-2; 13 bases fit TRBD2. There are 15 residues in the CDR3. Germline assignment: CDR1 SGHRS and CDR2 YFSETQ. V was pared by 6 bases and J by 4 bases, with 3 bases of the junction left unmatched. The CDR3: CASIRTSGSTGELFF. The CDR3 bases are TGCGCCAGCATCCGGACTAGCGGGAGCACCGGGGAGCTGTTTTTT.

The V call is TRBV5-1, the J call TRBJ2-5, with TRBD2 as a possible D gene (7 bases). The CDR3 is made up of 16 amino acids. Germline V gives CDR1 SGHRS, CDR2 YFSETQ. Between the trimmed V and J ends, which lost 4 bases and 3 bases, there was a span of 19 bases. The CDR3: CASSPQYRGGEETQYF. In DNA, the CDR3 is TGCGCCAGCAGCCCGCAATACCGCGGGGGCGAAGAGACCCAGTACTTC.

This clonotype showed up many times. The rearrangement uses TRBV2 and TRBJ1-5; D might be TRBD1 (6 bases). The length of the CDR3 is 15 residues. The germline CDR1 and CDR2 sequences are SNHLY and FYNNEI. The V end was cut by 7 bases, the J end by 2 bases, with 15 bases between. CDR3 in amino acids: CASKGTDSGNQPQHF. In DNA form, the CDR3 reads TGTGCCAGCAAGGGGACGGACAGCGGCAATCAGCCCCAGCATTTT. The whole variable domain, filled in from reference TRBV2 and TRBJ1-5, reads EPEVTQTPSHQVTQMGQEVILRCVPISNHLYFYWYRQILGQKVEFLVSFYNNEISEKSEIFDDQFSVERPDGSNFTLKIRSTKLEDSAMYFCASKGTDSGNQPQHFGDGTRLSIL.

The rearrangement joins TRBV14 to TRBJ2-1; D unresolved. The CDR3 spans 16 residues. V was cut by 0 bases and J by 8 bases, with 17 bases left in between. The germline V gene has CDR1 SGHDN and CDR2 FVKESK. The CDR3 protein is CASSQDRAFGPHEQFF. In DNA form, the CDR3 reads TGTGCCAGCAGCCAAGATAGGGCCTTCGGGCCACATGAGCAGTTCTTC.

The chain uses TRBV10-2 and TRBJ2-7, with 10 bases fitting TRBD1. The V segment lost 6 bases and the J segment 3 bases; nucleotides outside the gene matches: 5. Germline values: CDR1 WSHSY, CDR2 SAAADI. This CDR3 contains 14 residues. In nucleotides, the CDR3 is TGCGCCAGCAGCTGGGACAGGGGAGTCTACGAGCAGTACGTC. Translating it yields CASSWDRGVYEQYV.

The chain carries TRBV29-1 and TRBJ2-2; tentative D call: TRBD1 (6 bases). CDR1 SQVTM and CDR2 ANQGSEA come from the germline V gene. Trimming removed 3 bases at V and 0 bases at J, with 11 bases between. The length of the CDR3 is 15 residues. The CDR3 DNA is TGCAGCGTTGAGCCGCGGACAGCGAACACCGGGGAGCTGTTTTTT. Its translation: CSVEPRTANTGELFF.

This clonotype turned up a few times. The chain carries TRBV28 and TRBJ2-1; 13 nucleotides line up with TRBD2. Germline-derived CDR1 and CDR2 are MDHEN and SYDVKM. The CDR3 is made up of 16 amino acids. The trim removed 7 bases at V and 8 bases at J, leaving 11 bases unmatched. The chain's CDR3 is CASIPRTSGRGYEQFF. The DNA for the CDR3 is TGTGCCAGCATTCCCCGGACTAGCGGGAGAGGCTATGAGCAGTTCTTC.

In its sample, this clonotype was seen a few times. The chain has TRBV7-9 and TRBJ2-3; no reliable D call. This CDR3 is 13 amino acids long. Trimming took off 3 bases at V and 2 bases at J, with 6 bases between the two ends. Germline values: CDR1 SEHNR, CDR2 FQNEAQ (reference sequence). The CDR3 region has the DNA TGTGCCAGCAGCTTCCAGCACACAGATACGCAGTATTTT. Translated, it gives CASSFQHTDTQYF. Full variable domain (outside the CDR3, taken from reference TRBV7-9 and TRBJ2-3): DTGVSQNPRHKITKRGQNVTFRCDPISEHNRLYWYRQTLGQGPEFLTYFQNEAQLEKSRLLSDRFSAERPKGSFSTLEIQRTEQGDSAMYLCASSFQHTDTQYFGPGTRLTVL.

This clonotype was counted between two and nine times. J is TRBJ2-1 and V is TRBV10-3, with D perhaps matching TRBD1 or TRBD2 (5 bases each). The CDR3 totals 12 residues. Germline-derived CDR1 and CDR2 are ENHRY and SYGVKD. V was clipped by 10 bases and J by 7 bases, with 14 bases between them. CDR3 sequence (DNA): TGTGCCACTGGTTGGGACCTTAATGAGCAGTTCTTC. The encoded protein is CATGWDLNEQFF.

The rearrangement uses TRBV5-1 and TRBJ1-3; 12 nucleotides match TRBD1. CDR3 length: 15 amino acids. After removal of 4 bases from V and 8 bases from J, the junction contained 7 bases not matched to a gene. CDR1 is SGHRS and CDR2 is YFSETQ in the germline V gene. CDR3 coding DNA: TGCGCCAGCAGCACCGGGACAGGGGGCTCGGACACCATATATTTT. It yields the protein CASSTGTGGSDTIYF.

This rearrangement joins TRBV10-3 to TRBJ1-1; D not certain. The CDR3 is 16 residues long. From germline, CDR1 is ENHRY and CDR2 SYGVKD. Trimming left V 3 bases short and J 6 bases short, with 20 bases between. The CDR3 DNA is TGTGCCATCAGTGAAGGCGAACGGGGTATATACTCTGAAGCTTTCTTT. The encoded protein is CAISEGERGIYSEAFF.

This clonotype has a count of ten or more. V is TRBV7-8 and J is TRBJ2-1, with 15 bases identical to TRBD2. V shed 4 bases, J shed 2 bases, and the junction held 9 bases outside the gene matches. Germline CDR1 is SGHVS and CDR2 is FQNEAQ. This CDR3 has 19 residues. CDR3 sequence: CASSSPGTSGGPTYNEQFF. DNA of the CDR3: TGTGCCAGCAGCTCGCCGGGGACTAGCGGGGGGCCAACCTACAATGAGCAGTTCTTC.